This TCR beta chain comes out of a study of cytomegalovirus exposure and HLA in healthy donors. Background on the study: An earlier analysis identified 100 million to 130 million unique TCR beta sequences in approximately 190 million T cells.

Study-wide findings and caveats: Cytomegalovirus-associated status was assigned to 164 TCR beta chains. An apparent linkage of common viral pathogens to several of the most significant clusters emerged in a later analysis.

In regard to this clone: Its antigen is as yet unknown.

Amplification used 60 Vbeta primers and 13 Jbeta primers. Sequencing was performed with immunoSEQ multiplex PCR; in TCRdb, only in-frame clones are kept and a portion is missing. The sample has 100,000 to 120,000 clones, under 85% seen once. The clonotype comes from a man aged 25-45 years in good health and CMV-seronegative. The sequencing input was PBMCs.

The CDR3 DNA follows: TGCGCCAGCAGCTTGCGGACAGAGGGCGAGCAGTACTTC. It is translated as CASSLRTEGEQYF. The chain links TRBV5-1 to TRBJ2-7, with a weak D call TRBD1 (6 bases). Per the germline V gene, CDR1 is SGHRS and CDR2 is YFSETQ. V was cut by 1 base and J by 6 bases, with 11 bases left in between. The CDR3 runs 13 residues.